This TCR beta chain comes out of a study of CD8 T cells in ankylosing spondylitis (dated by TCRdb to 2015 to 2018). Turning to the overall study: The study profiled T cell receptor beta repertoires in healthy donors and ankylosing spondylitis patients to find disease-linked TCR variants. Peripheral blood was sampled, and synovial fluid was also collected from ankylosing spondylitis patients. The whole study cohort included 95 to 130 healthy donors and over 20 ankylosing spondylitis patients. On the study overall, not on this receptor specifically: A TCR beta motif made up of eight or nine highly homologous amino acid variants appeared to be characteristic of blood from ankylosing spondylitis patients. A CD8+ phenotype was shown by the disease-linked clones, which were found at relatively low frequencies in peripheral blood. The disease-linked clones were reported as significantly enriched in matched synovial fluid samples from ankylosing spondylitis patients. Some motif variants had previously been reported in the synovial fluid and blood of reactive arthritis patients, which suggests shared mechanisms of disease initiation.

This clonotype was recorded many times. This receptor's antigen is unknown. No quality values exist for individual bases; no much larger clone is one base distant. The sample was run on an Illumina HiSeq 2500. Quantitative 5'-RACE with molecular barcodes was the method used to prepare the TCR beta libraries. The paper's processing steps were these. A new computational method, built on a probabilistic model of VDJ rearrangement, was used to identify disease-linked TCR variants. The raw public reads went through TCRdb reprocessing: fastp at Q25, MiXCR clone calling, in-frame beta chains kept. Here each entry gathers all rows of one CDR3 protein and keeps the most common genes and DNA. The V and J calls were not made by the authors but by TCRdb's processing. This sample gives fewer than 550,000 distinct CDR3 sequences in total; about 5% of them show up just once. Around 3.4% of the sample goes to the ten largest clones.

The sequenced sample consisted of blood, either unsorted or a sorted T cell fraction (not recorded which). The sequence was collected from a male donor with ankylosing spondylitis.

The DNA sequence reads TGTGCCAGCAGTGAGGGTAACACTGAAGCTTTCTTT. Its protein reads: CASSEGNTEAFF. The rearrangement joined TRBV25-1 to TRBJ1-1; the D gene remains uncertain. CDR1 and CDR2, per the germline V gene, are MGHDK and SYGVNS. Trimming takes 3 bases from V and 2 bases from J, and the germline ends sit 4 bases apart. Its CDR3 holds 12 amino acids, cysteine through phenylalanine. Left in the record is the CDR3 DNA by itself, 36 bases read in frame from the first base.